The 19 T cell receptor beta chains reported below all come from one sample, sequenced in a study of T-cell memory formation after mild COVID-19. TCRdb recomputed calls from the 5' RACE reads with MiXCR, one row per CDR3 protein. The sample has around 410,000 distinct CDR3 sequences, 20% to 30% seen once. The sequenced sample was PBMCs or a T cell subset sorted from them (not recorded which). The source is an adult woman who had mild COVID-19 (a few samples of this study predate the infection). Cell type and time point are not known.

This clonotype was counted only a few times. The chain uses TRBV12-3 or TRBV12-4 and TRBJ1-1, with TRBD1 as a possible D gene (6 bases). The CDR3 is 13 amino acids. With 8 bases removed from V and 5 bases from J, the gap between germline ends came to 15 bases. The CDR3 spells CASLDQGYTEAFF. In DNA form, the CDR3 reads TGTGCCAGCTTAGATCAGGGGTATACTGAAGCTTTCTTT.

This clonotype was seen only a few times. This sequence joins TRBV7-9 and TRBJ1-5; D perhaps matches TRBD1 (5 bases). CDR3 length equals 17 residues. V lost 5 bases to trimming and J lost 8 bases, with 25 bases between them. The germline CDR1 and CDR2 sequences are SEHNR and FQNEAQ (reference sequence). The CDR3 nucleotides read TGTGCCAGCAGCAAAACATGGGGGGGGGTCGCGGCTGAGCCCCAGCATTTT. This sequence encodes CASSKTWGGVAAEPQHF.

CDR3 loop: CASSLALTSTDTQYF. CDR3 DNA: TGCGCCAGCAGCTTGGCCCTTACTAGCACAGATACGCAGTATTTT. The chain uses TRBV5-1 and TRBJ2-3; no clear D gene. The germline CDR1 and CDR2 sequences are SGHRS and YFSETQ. Trimming cost V 0 bases and J 0 bases, with 8 bases left between them. The CDR3 runs 15 residues.

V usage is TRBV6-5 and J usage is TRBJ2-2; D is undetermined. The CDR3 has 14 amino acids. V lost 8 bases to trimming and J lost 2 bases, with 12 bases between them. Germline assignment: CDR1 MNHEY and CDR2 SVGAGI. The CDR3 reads CASLSPGNTGELFF. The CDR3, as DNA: TGTGCCAGCCTAAGCCCAGGAAACACCGGGGAGCTGTTTTTT.

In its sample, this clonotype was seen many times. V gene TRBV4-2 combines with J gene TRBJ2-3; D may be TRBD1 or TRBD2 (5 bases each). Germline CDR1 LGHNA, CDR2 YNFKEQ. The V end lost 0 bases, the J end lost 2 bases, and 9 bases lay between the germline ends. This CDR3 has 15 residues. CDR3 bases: TGTGCCAGCAGCCAAGAAGGGACGAACACAGATACGCAGTATTTT. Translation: CASSQEGTNTDTQYF.

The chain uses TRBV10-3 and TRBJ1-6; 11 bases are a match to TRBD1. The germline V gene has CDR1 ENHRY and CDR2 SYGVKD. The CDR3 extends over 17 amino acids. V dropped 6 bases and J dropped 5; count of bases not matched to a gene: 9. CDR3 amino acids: CAIRRDRGEHHNSPLHF. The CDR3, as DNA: TGTGCCATCAGGCGGGACAGGGGGGAACATCATAATTCACCCCTCCACTTT.

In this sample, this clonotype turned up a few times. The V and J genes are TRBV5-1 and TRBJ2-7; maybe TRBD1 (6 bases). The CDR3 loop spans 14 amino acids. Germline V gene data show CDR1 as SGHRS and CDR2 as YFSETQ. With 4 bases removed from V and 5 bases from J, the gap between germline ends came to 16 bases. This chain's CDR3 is CASSPRTVSDEQYF. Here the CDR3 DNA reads TGCGCCAGCAGCCCTAGGACAGTGAGCGACGAGCAGTACTTC.

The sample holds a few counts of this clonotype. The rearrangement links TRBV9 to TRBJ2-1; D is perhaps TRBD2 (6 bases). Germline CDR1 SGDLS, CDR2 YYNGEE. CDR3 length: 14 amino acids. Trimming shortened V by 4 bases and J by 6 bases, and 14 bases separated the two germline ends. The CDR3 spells CASSSRLVANEQFF. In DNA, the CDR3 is TGTGCCAGCAGCTCCAGACTAGTCGCCAATGAGCAGTTCTTC. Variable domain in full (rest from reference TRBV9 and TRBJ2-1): DSGVTQTPKHLITATGQRVTLRCSPRSGDLSVYWYQQSLDQGLQFLIQYYNGEERAKGNILERFSAQQFPDLHSELNLSSLELGDSALYFCASSSRLVANEQFFGPGTRLTVL.

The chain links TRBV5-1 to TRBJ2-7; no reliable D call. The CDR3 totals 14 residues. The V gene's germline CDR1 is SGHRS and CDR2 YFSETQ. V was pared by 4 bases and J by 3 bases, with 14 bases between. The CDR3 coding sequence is TGCGCCAGCAGCCCGGGTCAGTCCTACTACGAGCAGTACTTC. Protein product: CASSPGQSYYEQYF.

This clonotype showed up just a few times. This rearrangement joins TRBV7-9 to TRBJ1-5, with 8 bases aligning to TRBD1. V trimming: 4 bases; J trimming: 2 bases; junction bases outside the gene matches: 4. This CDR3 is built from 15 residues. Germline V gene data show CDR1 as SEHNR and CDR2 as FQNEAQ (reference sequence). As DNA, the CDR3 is TGTGCCAGCAGCTCCCAGGGGGCCGGCAATCAGCCCCAGCATTTT. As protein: CASSSQGAGNQPQHF. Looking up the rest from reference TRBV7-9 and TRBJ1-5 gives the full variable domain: DTGVSQNPRHKITKRGQNVTFRCDPISEHNRLYWYRQTLGQGPEFLTYFQNEAQLEKSRLLSDRFSAERPKGSFSTLEIQRTEQGDSAMYLCASSSQGAGNQPQHFGDGTRLSIL.

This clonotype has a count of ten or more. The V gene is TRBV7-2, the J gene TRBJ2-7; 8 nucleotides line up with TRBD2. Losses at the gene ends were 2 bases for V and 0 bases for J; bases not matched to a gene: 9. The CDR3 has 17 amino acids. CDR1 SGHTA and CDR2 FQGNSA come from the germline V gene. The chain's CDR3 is CASSLSRAGGLSYEQYF. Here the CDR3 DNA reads TGTGCCAGCAGCTTAAGCAGGGCGGGAGGTCTCTCCTACGAGCAGTACTTC.

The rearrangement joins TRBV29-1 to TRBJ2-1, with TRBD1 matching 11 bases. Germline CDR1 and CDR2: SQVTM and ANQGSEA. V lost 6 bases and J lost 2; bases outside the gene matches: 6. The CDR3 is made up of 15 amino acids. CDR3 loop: CSVATGQGAYNEQFF. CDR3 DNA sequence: TGCAGCGTAGCCACGGGACAGGGGGCCTACAATGAGCAGTTCTTC.

The CDR3 protein is CASSSSGGWSTDTQYF. Here the CDR3 DNA reads TGTGCCAGCAGCTCGAGCGGGGGGTGGAGCACAGATACGCAGTATTTT. The rearrangement links TRBV5-4 to TRBJ2-3; TRBD2 matches 9 bases. The V gene end was trimmed by 3 bases and the J gene end by 0 bases; junction bases not matched to a gene: 5. CDR1 and CDR2 (germline): SGHNT, YYREEE (reference sequence). The CDR3 sequence is 16 residues long.

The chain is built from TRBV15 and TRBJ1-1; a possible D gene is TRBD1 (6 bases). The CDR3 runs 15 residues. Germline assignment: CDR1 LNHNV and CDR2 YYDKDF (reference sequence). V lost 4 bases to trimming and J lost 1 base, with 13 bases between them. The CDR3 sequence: CATSTNRVWNTEAFF. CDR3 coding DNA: TGTGCCACCAGCACAAACAGGGTTTGGAACACTGAAGCTTTCTTT.

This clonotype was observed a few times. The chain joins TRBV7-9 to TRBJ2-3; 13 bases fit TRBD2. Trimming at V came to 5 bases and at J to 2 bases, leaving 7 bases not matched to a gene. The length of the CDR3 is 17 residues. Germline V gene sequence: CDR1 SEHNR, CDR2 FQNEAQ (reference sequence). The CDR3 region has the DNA TGTGCCAGCAGCCGTGGACTAGCGGGAGATGTCACAGATACGCAGTATTTT. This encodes CASSRGLAGDVTDTQYF.

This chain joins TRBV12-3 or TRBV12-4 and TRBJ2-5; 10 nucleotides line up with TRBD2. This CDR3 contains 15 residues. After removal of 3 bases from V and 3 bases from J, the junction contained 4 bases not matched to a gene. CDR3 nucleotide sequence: TGTGCCAGCAGTTTCAGCGGGGGGGCAGAAGAGACCCAGTACTTC. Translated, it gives CASSFSGGAEETQYF.

The CDR3 is CASSLGAPEQFF. CDR3 bases: TGTGCCAGCAGTTTAGGGGCCCCCGAGCAGTTCTTC. This rearrangement joins TRBV12-3 or TRBV12-4 to TRBJ2-1; unclear D gene. The CDR3 spans 12 residues. The germline V and J ends were trimmed by 1 base and 10 bases, with 8 bases remaining between them.

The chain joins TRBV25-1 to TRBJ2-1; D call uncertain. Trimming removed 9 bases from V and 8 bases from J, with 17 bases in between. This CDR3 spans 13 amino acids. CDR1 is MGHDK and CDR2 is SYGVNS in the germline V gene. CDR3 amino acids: CASNWTARHEQFF. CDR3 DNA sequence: TGTGCCAGTAACTGGACGGCGAGGCATGAGCAGTTCTTC.

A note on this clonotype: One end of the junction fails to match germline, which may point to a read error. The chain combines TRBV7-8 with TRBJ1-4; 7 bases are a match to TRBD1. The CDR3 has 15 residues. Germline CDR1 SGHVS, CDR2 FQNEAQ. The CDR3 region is CARSSTGWTNEKLFF. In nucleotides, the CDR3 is TGTGCCAGAAGCTCGACAGGGTGGACTAATGAAAAACTGTTTTTT.